This T cell receptor beta chain was captured in a study of metastatic and nonmetastatic thyroid tumors. The overall study: Across blood and tumor or nodule tissue, repertoires from malignant and benign thyroid patients were compared with one another. Notes on the study in general: Significantly greater TCR beta diversity was reportedly found in malignant thyroid tumors than in benign nodules (in blood and tumor).

Thyroid surgery was performed in patients who had received no treatment beforehand. This CDR3 region has 14 residues. Looked up from germline, CDR1 is MNHNS and CDR2 is SASEGT. The V and J ends lost 6 bases and 4 bases, in that order; junction bases with no gene match: 8. Per the original data handling: The study built a papillary thyroid cancer distant-metastasis classifier from CDR3 differences across clinicopathological groups. MiXCR was used by TCRdb to re-call the PCR reads. Here the V and J calls rest on TCRdb's processing, not on the authors' analysis. The sample has 50,000 to 70,000 clones; about 4% are singletons. This clone was picked up a small number of times. What it binds is not known.

Sequencing was performed on blood. The receptor was isolated from a female donor with papillary thyroid cancer or a benign thyroid nodule (not recorded which). Some clones in this sample may be carry-over from other donors' samples. The chain employs TRBV6-1 and TRBJ1-1, with TRBD1 matching over 7 bases. CDR3 loop: CASRGTAGSTEAFF. In DNA, the CDR3 is TGTGCCAGCAGAGGGACAGCTGGTAGCACTGAAGCTTTCTTT.